The next 28 T cell receptor beta chains were all read from a single sample in a study of blood T cell repertoires in COVID-19. The repertoire was sequenced with immunoSEQ multiplex PCR; TCRdb's copy has only in-frame clones and lacks some. Of 110,000 to 150,000 clones listed, over 65% are singletons. The sequencing sample was made of PBMCs or T cells enriched from blood (not recorded which). The receptors here all came from a woman between 50 and 59 years old who had recovered from COVID-19.

This clone was seen a handful of times. This rearrangement joins TRBV10-3 to TRBJ2-1; D not resolved. The CDR3 length is 11 residues. V was pared by 7 bases and J by 7 bases, with 8 bases between. Germline V gene lookup returns CDR1 ENHRY and CDR2 SYGVKD. CDR3 region: CAINLNNEQFF. Written as DNA, the CDR3 is TGTGCCATCAACTTAAATAATGAGCAGTTCTTC.

The chain is built from TRBV19 and TRBJ1-5; TRBD1 agrees at 9 bases. The J segment lost 4 bases and the V segment lost 3 bases, leaving 1 base of the junction unmatched. The CDR3 has 14 amino acids. Per the germline V gene, CDR1 is LNHDA and CDR2 is SQIVND (reference sequence). The chain's CDR3 is CASSIGQGNQPQHF. The CDR3 DNA reads TGTGCCAGTAGTATTGGACAGGGGAATCAGCCCCAGCATTTT.

This rearrangement joins TRBV5-1 to TRBJ2-1; the D is unclear. Trimming cost V 0 bases and J 10 bases, with 8 bases left between them. The CDR3 spans 12 residues. Germline V gene lookup returns CDR1 SGHRS and CDR2 YFSETQ. The CDR3 loop reads CASSLGRLEQFF. The CDR3 DNA is TGCGCCAGCAGCTTGGGGCGACTCGAGCAGTTCTTC.

The V and J genes are TRBV27 and TRBJ2-7, with 10 positions matching TRBD1. The CDR3 is 15 residues long. J gave up 5 bases and V 4 bases, and 8 bases lay outside the gene matches. CDR1 and CDR2 (germline): MNHEY, SMNVEV (reference sequence). The CDR3 DNA reads TGTGCCAGCAGTTCTCTTCCCGGGACAGGGGACGAGCAGTACTTC. Amino acids: CASSSLPGTGDEQYF.

This clone was detected only a few times. The chain uses TRBV6-6 and TRBJ2-6; 10 positions agree with TRBD1. CDR3 size: 18 residues. Unmatched junction bases numbered 7, after V lost 5 bases and J lost 0 bases. Germline values: CDR1 MNHNY, CDR2 SVGAGI (reference sequence). CDR3 DNA sequence: TGTGCCAGCAGTCCCGGACAGGGGGGATTCTCTGGGGCCAACGTCCTGACTTTC. It encodes CASSPGQGGFSGANVLTF.

This rearrangement joins TRBV7-9 to TRBJ2-7; the match to TRBD2 covers 8 bases. V was clipped by 3 bases and J by 5 bases; unmatched bases: 6. CDR1 is SEHNR and CDR2 is FQNEAQ in the germline V gene (reference sequence). The CDR3 contains 14 residues. Here the CDR3 DNA reads TGTGCCAGCAGCTTCCCTCCGGGGGGGGACGAGCAGTACTTC. Encoded protein: CASSFPPGGDEQYF. Full variable domain (remainder filled in from reference TRBV7-9 and TRBJ2-7): DTGVSQNPRHKITKRGQNVTFRCDPISEHNRLYWYRQTLGQGPEFLTYFQNEAQLEKSRLLSDRFSAERPKGSFSTLEIQRTEQGDSAMYLCASSFPPGGDEQYFGPGTRLTVT.

The chain has TRBV28 and TRBJ1-2; D is perhaps TRBD1 (6 bases). Trimming left V 5 bases short and J 8 bases short, with 12 bases between. The germline CDR1 and CDR2 sequences are MDHEN and SYDVKM. The CDR3 is 12 amino acids. This CDR3 is CASSTGSRGYTF. CDR3 coding DNA: TGTGCCAGCAGTACAGGGTCACGGGGCTACACCTTC.

A few counts support this clone. This rearrangement joins TRBV4-2 to TRBJ2-6; a weak D match, TRBD1 (6 bases). The V gene's germline CDR1 is LGHNA and CDR2 YNFKEQ. V was clipped by 3 bases and J by 0 bases, with 9 bases between them. This CDR3 has 16 amino acids. CDR3 nucleotide sequence: TGTGCCAGCAGCCAGGGGGCAAGCTCTGGGGCCAACGTCCTGACTTTC. Its protein is CASSQGASSGANVLTF.

In its sample, this clone was seen once. The chain carries TRBV6-5 and TRBJ1-5; D possibly corresponds to TRBD1 (6 bases). Germline CDR1 and CDR2: MNHEY and SVGAGI. Deletions cut 6 bases from V and 3 bases from J, with 15 bases between. This CDR3 has 15 amino acids. Here the CDR3 DNA reads TGTGCCAGCAGGCAACAGGGATGGACCAATCAGCCCCAGCATTTT. Its translation: CASRQQGWTNQPQHF.

The chain employs TRBV5-1 and TRBJ1-2; TRBD1 agrees at 8 bases. Trimming cost V 4 bases and J 2 bases; bases outside gene matches: 13. The CDR3 has 17 residues. Per germline, CDR1 SGHRS and CDR2 YFSETQ. CDR3 loop: CASSALPPGQENYGYTF. In DNA form, the CDR3 reads TGCGCCAGCAGCGCCCTTCCTCCGGGACAGGAAAACTATGGCTACACCTTC. The full variable domain, completed using reference TRBV5-1 and TRBJ1-2, is KAGVTQTPRYLIKTRGQQVTLSCSPISGHRSVSWYQQTPGQGLQFLFEYFSETQRNKGNFPGRFSGRQFSNSRSEMNVSTLELGDSALYLCASSALPPGQENYGYTFGSGTRLTVV.

The chain carries TRBV18 and TRBJ1-2; 7 bases fit TRBD1. Germline-derived CDR1 and CDR2 are KGHSH and LQKENI. The CDR3 has 14 residues. The junction had 9 bases not matched to a gene; V was cut back by 4 bases and J by 7 bases. This CDR3 is CASSLGTAGSGYTF. In DNA, the CDR3 is TGTGCCAGCTCACTAGGGACAGCCGGATCTGGCTACACCTTC. The complete variable domain, with remaining parts taken from reference TRBV18 and TRBJ1-2, reads NAGVMQNPRHLVRRRGQEARLRCSPMKGHSHVYWYRQLPEEGLKFMVYLQKENIIDESGMPKERFSAEFPKEGPSILRIQQVVRGDSAAYFCASSLGTAGSGYTFGSGTRLTVV.

This rearrangement joins TRBV29-1 to TRBJ2-7; possible D gene TRBD1, 5 bases. Trimming stripped 0 bases from V and 3 bases from J, with 12 bases between. The CDR3 loop spans 14 amino acids. Germline CDR1 is SQVTM and CDR2 is ANQGSEA. This chain's CDR3 is CSVEDQLRGYEQYF. The CDR3 nucleotides are TGCAGCGTTGAAGATCAGTTAAGGGGCTACGAGCAGTACTTC.

The chain employs TRBV5-1 and TRBJ1-1; possible D gene TRBD1, 5 bases. CDR3 length: 16 residues. Trimming pared 4 bases from V and 2 bases from J, leaving 18 bases between. CDR1 is SGHRS and CDR2 is YFSETQ in the germline V gene. CDR3 in amino acids: CASSPQAQGGNTEAFF. The CDR3, as DNA: TGCGCCAGCAGCCCGCAAGCCCAGGGAGGTAACACTGAAGCTTTCTTT.

This chain joins TRBV5-1 and TRBJ1-1; D possibly corresponds to TRBD1 (5 bases). This CDR3 region has 14 residues. CDR1 is SGHRS, CDR2 YFSETQ, per germline. The V end lost 3 bases, the J end lost 3 bases, and 12 bases lay between the germline ends. CDR3 DNA sequence: TGCGCCAGCAGCTCGGAGGGGAGTTACACTGAAGCTTTCTTT. Its translation is CASSSEGSYTEAFF.

This clone showed up just once. The genes are TRBV19 and TRBJ1-5; D perhaps matches TRBD1 (6 bases). The ends were cut back, 8 bases at V and 7 bases at J, with 18 bases in the middle. CDR1 LNHDA and CDR2 SQIVND come from the germline V gene (reference sequence). The CDR3 spans 14 residues. In DNA form, the CDR3 reads TGTGCCAGTCACCCTAGGGGGGGCAGGCAGCCCCAGCATTTT. As protein: CASHPRGGRQPQHF.

This CDR3 is CASGDRSTDTQYF. The CDR3 DNA reads TGTGCCAGCGGTGACAGAAGCACAGATACGCAGTATTTT. The rearrangement uses TRBV27 and TRBJ2-3, with D perhaps TRBD1 (5 bases). The V end was cut by 8 bases, the J end by 0 bases, with 9 bases between. The CDR3 runs 13 residues. Germline loops: CDR1 MNHEY, CDR2 SMNVEV (reference sequence).

CDR3 nucleotide sequence: TGTGCCAGCAGTGAGTCGGGACAGGGCGGAGATACGCAGTATTTT. As protein: CASSESGQGGDTQYF. The gene calls are TRBV2 and TRBJ2-3; 9 positions agree with TRBD1. The CDR3 sequence is 15 residues long. From germline, CDR1 is SNHLY and CDR2 FYNNEI. The V gene end was trimmed by 3 bases and the J gene end by 5 bases; junction bases not matched to a gene: 6. Based on the CDR3 plus reference TRBV2 and TRBJ2-3, the full variable domain is EPEVTQTPSHQVTQMGQEVILRCVPISNHLYFYWYRQILGQKVEFLVSFYNNEISEKSEIFDDQFSVERPDGSNFTLKIRSTKLEDSAMYFCASSESGQGGDTQYFGPGTRLTVL.

This clone was seen more than once but under ten times. The rearrangement links TRBV28 to TRBJ2-7, with TRBD1 matching over 8 bases. V shed 6 bases and J 5 bases; nucleotides not matched to a gene: 12. The CDR3 covers 15 residues. CDR1 is MDHEN, CDR2 SYDVKM, per germline. CDR3 nucleotides: TGTGCCAGCAGAAAAGGCGACAGGGGTCAACACGAGCAGTACTTC. Its protein product is CASRKGDRGQHEQYF.

This clone has just one count. At one boundary the junction diverges from the germline segment, which might be a read error. In DNA, the CDR3 is TGTGCCAGCTCACCAGGACTCTCCGACAATGAGCAGTTCTTC. It encodes CASSPGLSDNEQFF. The J gene is TRBJ2-1, the V gene TRBV18; D might be TRBD2 (5 bases). Germline V gives CDR1 KGHSH, CDR2 LQKENI. The CDR3 runs 14 residues.

V gene TRBV28 combines with J gene TRBJ2-7; tentative D call: TRBD1 (6 bases). Germline loops: CDR1 MDHEN, CDR2 SYDVKM. The V and J ends lost 5 bases and 9 bases respectively, with 17 bases between them. CDR3 length equals 13 residues. The CDR3 nucleotides are TGTGCCAGCAGTCGAGGGACACCGAGAGGGCAGTACTTC. This sequence encodes CASSRGTPRGQYF.

The CDR3: CSVDPGQGLAMNTEAFF. The CDR3 DNA follows: TGCAGCGTAGATCCGGGACAGGGGTTGGCGATGAACACTGAAGCTTTCTTT. The chain employs TRBV29-1 and TRBJ1-1; 10 bases line up with TRBD1. After removal of 6 bases from V and 0 bases from J, the junction contained 13 bases not matched to a gene. The V gene's germline CDR1 is SQVTM and CDR2 ANQGSEA. This CDR3 is 17 amino acids long.

This chain connects TRBV29-1 to TRBJ1-2; unclear D gene. This CDR3 has 14 residues. Trimming stripped 5 bases from V and 5 bases from J, with 18 bases between. Germline V gene lookup returns CDR1 SQVTM and CDR2 ANQGSEA. DNA of the CDR3: TGCAGCGTTCCCCTGCGGCGGGAGGGATATGGCTACACCTTC. Protein product: CSVPLRREGYGYTF.

The V and J genes are TRBV5-1 and TRBJ1-2; D is unresolved. CDR1 and CDR2 (germline): SGHRS, YFSETQ. The V end was cut by 4 bases, the J end by 6 bases, with 16 bases between. This CDR3 region has 14 residues. Here the CDR3 DNA reads TGCGCCAGCAGCCGAGCGTATCTATCGGATGGCTACACCTTC. Translation: CASSRAYLSDGYTF.

This clone was seen a few times. The CDR3 is CASSRPSGGQETQYF. The CDR3 nucleotides are TGTGCCAGCAGCCGCCCTAGCGGGGGGCAAGAGACCCAGTACTTC. This chain links TRBV11-2 with TRBJ2-5, with 11 bases that match TRBD2. The germline gives CDR1 SGHAT, CDR2 FQNNGV. The V segment lost 5 bases and the J segment 2 bases; nucleotides outside the gene matches: 4. The CDR3 loop spans 15 amino acids.

The chain couples TRBV30 to TRBJ2-7; 9 positions match TRBD1. The V segment lost 2 bases and the J segment 9 bases; nucleotides outside the gene matches: 5. The CDR3 totals 12 residues. Germline-derived CDR1 and CDR2 are GTSNPN and SVGIG (reference sequence). The CDR3 loop is CAWSPRQGGQYF. The CDR3 DNA reads TGTGCCTGGAGTCCGAGACAGGGGGGGCAGTACTTC.

This chain joins TRBV11-2 and TRBJ1-4; TRBD1 might be the D (5 bases). V lost 3 bases and J lost 3, with 8 bases in between. The CDR3 is 14 residues long. CDR1 is SGHAT and CDR2 is FQNNGV in the germline V gene. The CDR3 sequence: CASSLSGANEKLFF. The DNA of the CDR3 is TGTGCCAGCAGCTTGTCGGGGGCTAATGAAAAACTGTTTTTT.

This clone was counted a single time. The chain combines TRBV28 with TRBJ1-2; no definite D call. CDR3 length: 12 residues. Germline V gene data show CDR1 as MDHEN and CDR2 as SYDVKM. With 3 bases removed from V and 4 bases from J, the gap between germline ends came to 6 bases. In DNA form, the CDR3 reads TGTGCCAGCAGTTTCGGGTCCTATGGCTACACCTTC. Its translation: CASSFGSYGYTF.

This clone was picked up one time. The chain couples TRBV24-1 to TRBJ1-5; possible D gene TRBD1, 5 bases. The germline V and J ends were trimmed by 5 bases and 0 bases, with 13 bases remaining between them. Germline assignment: CDR1 KGHDR and CDR2 SFDVKD. CDR3 length: 16 residues. For the CDR3, the DNA is TGTGCCACCAGTGGCGGGACCACTTATAGCAATCAGCCCCAGCATTTT. This translates into CATSGGTTYSNQPQHF.